This entry features one TCR beta chain sequence. As yet, its antigen is unknown. These data are taken from a study of radiotherapy plus CTLA-4 blockade in lung cancer. Study results and limitations: There was expansion of tumor-derived TCR clones in blood after radiotherapy plus ipilimumab.

Clones were read by immunoSEQ multiplex PCR, and TCRdb kept only the in-frame ones, dropping some. Of 80,000 to 95,000 clones in the sample, around four fifths were seen once. The CDR3 has 15 amino acids. The V end was cut by 3 bases, the J end by 5 bases, with 17 bases between. The sample here was peripheral blood, taken from a patient treated with radiotherapy plus ipilimumab. This clonotype was obtained from a human donor with non-small cell lung cancer who had stable disease on radiotherapy plus ipilimumab. The chain couples TRBV5-7 to TRBJ2-5, with D perhaps given as TRBD1 or TRBD2 (6 bases each). TRBV5-7 is an ORF, with its function uncertain. CDR3 nucleotides: TGTGCCAGCAGCTCACGTTCCCGGGGGCAGGAGACCCAGTACTTC. It codes for CASSSRSRGQETQYF.